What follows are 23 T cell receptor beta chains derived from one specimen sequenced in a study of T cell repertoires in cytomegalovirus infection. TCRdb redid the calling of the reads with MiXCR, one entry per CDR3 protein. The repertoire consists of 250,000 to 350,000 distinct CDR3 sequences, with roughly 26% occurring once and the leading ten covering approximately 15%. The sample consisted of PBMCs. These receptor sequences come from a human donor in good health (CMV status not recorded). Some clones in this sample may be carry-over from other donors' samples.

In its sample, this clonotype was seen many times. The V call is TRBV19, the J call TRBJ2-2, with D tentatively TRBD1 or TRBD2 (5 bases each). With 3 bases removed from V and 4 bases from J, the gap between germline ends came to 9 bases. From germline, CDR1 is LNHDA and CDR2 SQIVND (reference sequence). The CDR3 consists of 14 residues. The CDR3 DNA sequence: TGTGCCAGTAGTATGGGGGTCCTCACCGGGGAGCTGTTTTTT. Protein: CASSMGVLTGELFF.

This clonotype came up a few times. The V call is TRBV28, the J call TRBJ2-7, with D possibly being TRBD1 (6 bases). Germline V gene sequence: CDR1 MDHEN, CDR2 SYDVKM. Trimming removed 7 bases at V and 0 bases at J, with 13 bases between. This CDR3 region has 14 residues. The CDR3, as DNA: TGTGCCAGCACCCAAAGGGACAACTCCTACGAGCAGTACTTC. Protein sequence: CASTQRDNSYEQYF.

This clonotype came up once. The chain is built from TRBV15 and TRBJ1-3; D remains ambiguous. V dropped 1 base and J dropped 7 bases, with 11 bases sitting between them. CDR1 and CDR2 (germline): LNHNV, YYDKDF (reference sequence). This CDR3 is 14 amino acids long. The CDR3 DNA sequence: TGTGCCACCAGCAGAGCAGGCACCGGCAACACCATATATTTT. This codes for CATSRAGTGNTIYF.

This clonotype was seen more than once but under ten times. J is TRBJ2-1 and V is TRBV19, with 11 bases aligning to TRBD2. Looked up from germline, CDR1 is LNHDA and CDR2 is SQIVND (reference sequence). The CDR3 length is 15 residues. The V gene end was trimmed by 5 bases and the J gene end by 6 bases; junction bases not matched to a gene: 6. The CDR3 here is CASSSMGTSGNEQFF. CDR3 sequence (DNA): TGTGCCAGTAGTTCTATGGGGACTAGCGGCAATGAGCAGTTCTTC. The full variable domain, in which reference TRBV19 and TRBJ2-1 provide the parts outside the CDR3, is DGGITQSPKYLFRKEGQNVTLSCEQNLNHDAMYWYRQDPGQGLRLIYYSQIVNDFQKGDIAEGYSVSREKKESFPLTVTSAQKNPTAFYLCASSSMGTSGNEQFFGPGTRLTVL.

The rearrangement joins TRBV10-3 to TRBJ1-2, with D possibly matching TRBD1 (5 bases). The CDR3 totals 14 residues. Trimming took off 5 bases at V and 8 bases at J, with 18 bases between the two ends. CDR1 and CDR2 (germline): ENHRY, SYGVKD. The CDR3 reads CAISIVEGPSGYTF. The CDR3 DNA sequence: TGTGCCATCAGTATAGTAGAGGGGCCGAGCGGCTACACCTTC.

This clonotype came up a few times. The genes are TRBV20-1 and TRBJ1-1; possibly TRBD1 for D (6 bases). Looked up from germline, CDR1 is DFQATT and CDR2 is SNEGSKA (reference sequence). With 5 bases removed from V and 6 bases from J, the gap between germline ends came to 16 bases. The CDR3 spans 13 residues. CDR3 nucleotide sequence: TGCAGTGCTTCGAGGGGGGTTGGCGCTGAAGCTTTCTTT. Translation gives CSASRGVGAEAFF.

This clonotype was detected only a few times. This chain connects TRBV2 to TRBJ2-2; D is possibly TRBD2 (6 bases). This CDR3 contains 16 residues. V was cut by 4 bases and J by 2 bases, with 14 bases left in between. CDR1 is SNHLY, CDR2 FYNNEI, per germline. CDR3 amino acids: CASSGGWGLNTGELFF. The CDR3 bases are TGTGCCAGCAGTGGGGGGTGGGGACTTAACACCGGGGAGCTGTTTTTT. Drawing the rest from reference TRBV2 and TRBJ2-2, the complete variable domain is EPEVTQTPSHQVTQMGQEVILRCVPISNHLYFYWYRQILGQKVEFLVSFYNNEISEKSEIFDDQFSVERPDGSNFTLKIRSTKLEDSAMYFCASSGGWGLNTGELFFGEGSRLTVL.

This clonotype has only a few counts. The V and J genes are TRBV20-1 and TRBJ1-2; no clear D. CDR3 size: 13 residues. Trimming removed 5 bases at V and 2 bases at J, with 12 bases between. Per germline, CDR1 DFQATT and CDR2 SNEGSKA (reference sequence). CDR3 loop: CSAAFRDNYGYTF. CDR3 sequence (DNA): TGCAGTGCTGCTTTTAGAGACAACTATGGCTACACCTTC.

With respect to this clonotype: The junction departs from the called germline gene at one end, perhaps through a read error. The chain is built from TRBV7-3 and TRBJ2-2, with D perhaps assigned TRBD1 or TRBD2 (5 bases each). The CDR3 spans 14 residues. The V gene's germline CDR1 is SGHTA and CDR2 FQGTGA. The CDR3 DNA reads TGTGACAGCAGCCAGGACACCCTCACCGGGGAGCTGTTGTTT. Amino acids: CDSSQDTLTGELLF.

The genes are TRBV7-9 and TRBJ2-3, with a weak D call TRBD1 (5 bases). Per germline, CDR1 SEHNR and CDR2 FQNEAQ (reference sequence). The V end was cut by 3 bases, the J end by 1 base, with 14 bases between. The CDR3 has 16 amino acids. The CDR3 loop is CASSLRQRPGTDTQYF. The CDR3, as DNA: TGTGCCAGCAGCTTGCGACAGCGACCCGGCACAGATACGCAGTATTTT.

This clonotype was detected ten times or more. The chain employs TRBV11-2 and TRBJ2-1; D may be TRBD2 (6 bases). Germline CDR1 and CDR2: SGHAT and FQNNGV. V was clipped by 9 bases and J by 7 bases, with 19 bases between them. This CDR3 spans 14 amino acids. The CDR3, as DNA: TGTGCCAGTAGCCGGGAGAGAGTAGGTAATGAGCAGTTCTTC. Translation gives CASSRERVGNEQFF.

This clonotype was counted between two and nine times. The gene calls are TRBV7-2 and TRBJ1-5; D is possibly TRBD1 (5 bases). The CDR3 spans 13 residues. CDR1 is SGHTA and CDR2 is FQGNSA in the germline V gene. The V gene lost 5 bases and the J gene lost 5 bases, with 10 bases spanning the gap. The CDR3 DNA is TGTGCCAGCAGCCCTGACAGTGATCAGCCCCAGCATTTT. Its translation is CASSPDSDQPQHF.

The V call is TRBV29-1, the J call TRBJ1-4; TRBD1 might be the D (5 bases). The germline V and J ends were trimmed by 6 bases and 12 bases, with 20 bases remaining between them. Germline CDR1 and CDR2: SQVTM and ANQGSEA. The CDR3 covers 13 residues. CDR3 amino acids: CSVGGTPLGELFF. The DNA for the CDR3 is TGCAGCGTGGGGGGGACGCCTCTGGGAGAACTGTTTTTT.

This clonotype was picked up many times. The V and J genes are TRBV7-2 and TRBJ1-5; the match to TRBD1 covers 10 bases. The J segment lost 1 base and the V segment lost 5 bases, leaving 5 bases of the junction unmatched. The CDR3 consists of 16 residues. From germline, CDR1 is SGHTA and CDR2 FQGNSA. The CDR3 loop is CASSRQGAGSNQPQHF. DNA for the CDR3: TGTGCCAGCAGCCGACAGGGGGCCGGGAGCAATCAGCCCCAGCATTTT.

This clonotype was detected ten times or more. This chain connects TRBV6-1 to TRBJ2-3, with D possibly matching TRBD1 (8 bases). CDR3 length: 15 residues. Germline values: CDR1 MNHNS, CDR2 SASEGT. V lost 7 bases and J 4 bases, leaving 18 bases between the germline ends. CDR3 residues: CASNRRQGRADTQYF. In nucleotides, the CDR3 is TGTGCCAGCAATCGCCGACAGGGGAGGGCAGATACGCAGTATTTT.

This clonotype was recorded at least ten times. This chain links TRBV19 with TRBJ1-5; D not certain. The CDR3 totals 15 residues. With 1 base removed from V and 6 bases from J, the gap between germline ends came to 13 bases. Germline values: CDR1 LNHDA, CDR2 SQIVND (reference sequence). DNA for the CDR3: TGTGCCAGTAGTATAGTCACTTCCCGCTTTCAGCCCCAGCATTTT. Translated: CASSIVTSRFQPQHF.

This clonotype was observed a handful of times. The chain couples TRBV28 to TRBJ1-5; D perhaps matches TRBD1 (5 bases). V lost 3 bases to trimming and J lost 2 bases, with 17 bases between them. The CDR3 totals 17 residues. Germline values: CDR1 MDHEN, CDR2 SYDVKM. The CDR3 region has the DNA TGTGCCAGCAGTTTCTCGGGACGCATTTTCGGCAATCAGCCCCAGCATTTT. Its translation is CASSFSGRIFGNQPQHF.

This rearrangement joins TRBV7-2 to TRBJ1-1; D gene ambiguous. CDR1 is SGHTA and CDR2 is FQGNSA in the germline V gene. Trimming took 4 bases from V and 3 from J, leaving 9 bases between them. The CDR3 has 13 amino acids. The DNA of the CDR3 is TGTGCCAGCAGCTCTCAGTGGGACACTGAAGCTTTCTTT. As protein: CASSSQWDTEAFF.

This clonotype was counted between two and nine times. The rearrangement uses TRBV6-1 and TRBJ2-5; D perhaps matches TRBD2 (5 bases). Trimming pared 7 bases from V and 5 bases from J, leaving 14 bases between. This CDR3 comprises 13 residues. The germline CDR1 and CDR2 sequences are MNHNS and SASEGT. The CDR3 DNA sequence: TGTGCCAGCACCCTGCCGGGCGGGGAGACCCAGTACTTC. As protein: CASTLPGGETQYF.

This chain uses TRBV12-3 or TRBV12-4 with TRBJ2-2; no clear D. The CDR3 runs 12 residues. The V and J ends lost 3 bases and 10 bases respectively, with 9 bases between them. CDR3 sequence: CASSFRIAELFF. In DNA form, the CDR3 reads TGTGCCAGCAGTTTCAGGATCGCGGAGCTGTTTTTT.

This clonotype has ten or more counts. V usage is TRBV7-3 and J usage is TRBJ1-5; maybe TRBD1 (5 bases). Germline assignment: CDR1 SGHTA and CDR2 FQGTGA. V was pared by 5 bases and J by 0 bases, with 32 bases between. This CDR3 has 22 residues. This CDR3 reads CASSPGVMGRLGTGNSNQPQHF. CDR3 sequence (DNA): TGTGCCAGCAGCCCTGGGGTGATGGGACGCCTAGGGACGGGAAATAGCAATCAGCCCCAGCATTTT.

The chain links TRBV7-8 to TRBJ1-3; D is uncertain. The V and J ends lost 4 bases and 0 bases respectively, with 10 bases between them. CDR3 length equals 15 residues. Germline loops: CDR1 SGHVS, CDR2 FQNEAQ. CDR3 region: CASSSLGFSGNTIYF. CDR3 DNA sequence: TGTGCCAGCAGCTCACTGGGGTTCTCTGGAAACACCATATATTTT.

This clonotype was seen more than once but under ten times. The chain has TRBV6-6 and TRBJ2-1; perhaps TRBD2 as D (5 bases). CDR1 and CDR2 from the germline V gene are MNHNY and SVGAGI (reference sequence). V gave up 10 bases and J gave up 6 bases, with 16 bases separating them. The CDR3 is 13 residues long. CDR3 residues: CATTRPRINEQFF. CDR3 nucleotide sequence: TGTGCCACCACTAGGCCGAGGATCAATGAGCAGTTCTTC.